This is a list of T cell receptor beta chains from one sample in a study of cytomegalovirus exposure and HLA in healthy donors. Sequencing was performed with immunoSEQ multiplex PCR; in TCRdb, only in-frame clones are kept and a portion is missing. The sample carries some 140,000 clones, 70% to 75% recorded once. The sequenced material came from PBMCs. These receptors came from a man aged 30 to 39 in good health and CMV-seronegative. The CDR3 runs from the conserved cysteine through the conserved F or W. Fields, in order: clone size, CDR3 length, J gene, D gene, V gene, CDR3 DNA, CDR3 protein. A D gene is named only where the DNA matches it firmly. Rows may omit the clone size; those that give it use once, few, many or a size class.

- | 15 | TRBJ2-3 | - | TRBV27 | TGTGCCAGCAGTTTAATTTGGAGCTATACAGATACGCAGTATTTT | CASSLIWSYTDTQYF
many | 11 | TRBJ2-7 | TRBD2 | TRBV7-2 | TGTGCCAGCAGCTTGACTAGCGCGCAGTACTTC | CASSLTSAQYF
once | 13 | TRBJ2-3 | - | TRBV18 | TGTGCCAGCTCACCTAGGACTACAGATACGCAGTATTTT | CASSPRTTDTQYF
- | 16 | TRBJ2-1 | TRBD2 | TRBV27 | TGTGCCAGCAGTTCCTTGGGCGGGAGCCCCTACAATGAGCAGTTCTTC | CASSSLGGSPYNEQFF
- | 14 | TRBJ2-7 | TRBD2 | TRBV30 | TGTGCCTGGAGCCTACTAGCGGACACCTACGAGCAGTACTTC | CAWSLLADTYEQYF
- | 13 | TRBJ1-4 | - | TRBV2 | TGTGCCAGCAGGCCAGGGTTCCGGGAAAAACTGTTTTTT | CASRPGFREKLFF
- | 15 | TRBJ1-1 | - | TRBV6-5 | TGTGCCAGCAGTTACTCGGACAGACTGAACACTGAAGCTTTCTTT | CASSYSDRLNTEAFF
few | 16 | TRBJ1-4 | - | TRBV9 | TGTGCCAGCAGCGTATCTCCGACAGCCCACCATGAAAAACTGTTTTTT | CASSVSPTAHHEKLFF
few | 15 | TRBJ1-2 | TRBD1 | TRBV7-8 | TGTGCCAGCAGCTCTACGGCAGGGGGAAACTATGGCTACACCTTC | CASSSTAGGNYGYTF
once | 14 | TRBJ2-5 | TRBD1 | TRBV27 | TGTGCCACCAAGGGACAGGGGGCTCTAGAGACCCAGTACTTC | CATKGQGALETQYF
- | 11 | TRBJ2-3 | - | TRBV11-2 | TGTGCCAGCAGCTTAATTAATACGCAGTATTTT | CASSLINTQYF
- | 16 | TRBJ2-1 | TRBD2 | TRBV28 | TGTGCCAGCAGTTTCGGTGGGGGACTAACCTACAATGAGCAGTTCTTC | CASSFGGGLTYNEQFF
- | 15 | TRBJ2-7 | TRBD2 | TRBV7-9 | TGTGCCAGCGGGATTGGGGGGGAGTGGTCCTACGAGCAGTACTTC | CASGIGGEWSYEQYF
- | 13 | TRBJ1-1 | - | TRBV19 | TGTGCCAGTAGTATGGCCCTGAACACTGAAGCTTTCTTT | CASSMALNTEAFF
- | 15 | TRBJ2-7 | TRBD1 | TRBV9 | TGTGCCAGCAGCAGGACAGGTGGACCCTCCTACGAGCAGTACTTC | CASSRTGGPSYEQYF
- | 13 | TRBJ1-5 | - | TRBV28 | TGTGCCAGCAGTCTAGAGAGGGATCAGCCCCAGCATTTT | CASSLERDQPQHF
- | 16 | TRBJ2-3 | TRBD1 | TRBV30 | TGTGCCTGGAGTAGGGGGCAGGGCCGGAACACAGATACGCAGTATTTT | CAWSRGQGRNTDTQYF
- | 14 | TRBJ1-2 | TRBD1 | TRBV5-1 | TGCGCCAGCAGTGTCGAGACAGGGTACTATGGCTACACCTTC | CASSVETGYYGYTF
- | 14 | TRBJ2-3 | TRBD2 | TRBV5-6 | TGTGCCAGCAGCTTAATAAGCGGGAGTGATACGCAGTATTTT | CASSLISGSDTQYF
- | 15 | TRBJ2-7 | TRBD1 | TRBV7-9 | TGTGCCAGCAGCGCCCGTTCGGGACAGCGCTACGAGCAGTACTTC | CASSARSGQRYEQYF
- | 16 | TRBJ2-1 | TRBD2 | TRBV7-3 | TGTGCCAGCAGCCCCCACGGGCGGGAGTCCTACAATGAGCAGTTCTTC | CASSPHGRESYNEQFF
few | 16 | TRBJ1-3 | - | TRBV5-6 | TGTGCCAGCAGCTTGGGGCGGGCGGCCTCTGGAAACACCATATATTTT | CASSLGRAASGNTIYF
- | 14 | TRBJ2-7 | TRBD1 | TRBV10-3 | TGTGCCATCAGTGCGGGACAGGGGGCCTACGAGCAGTACTTC | CAISAGQGAYEQYF
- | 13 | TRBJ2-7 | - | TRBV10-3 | TGTGCCATCAGTGAGTCCGGCTCCTACGAGCAGTACTTC | CAISESGSYEQYF
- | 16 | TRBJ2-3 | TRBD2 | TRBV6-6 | TGTGCCAGCAGGGACGGACTAGCGGGAGGCCAGGATACGCAGTATTTT | CASRDGLAGGQDTQYF
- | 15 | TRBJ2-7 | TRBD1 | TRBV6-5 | TGTGCCAGCAGATACAGGGGATATACAGCCTACGAGCAGTACTTC | CASRYRGYTAYEQYF
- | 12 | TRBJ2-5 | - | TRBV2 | TGTGCCAGCAGAGGACAAATAGGGACCCAGTACTTC | CASRGQIGTQYF
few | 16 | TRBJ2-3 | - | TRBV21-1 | TGTGCCACCTCTAATAAGGGGGGACAGGTGACAGATACGCAGTATTTT | CATSNKGGQVTDTQYF
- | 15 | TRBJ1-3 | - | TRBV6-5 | TGTGCCAGCAGTTACGGCCAGGCTCCTGGAAACACCATATATTTT | CASSYGQAPGNTIYF
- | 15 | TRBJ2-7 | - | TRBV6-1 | TGTGCCAGCAGTGAAGGTGGGGGGAGGACCTACGAGCAGTACTTC | CASSEGGGRTYEQYF
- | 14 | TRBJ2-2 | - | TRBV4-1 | TGCGCCAGCAGCCAACGGCGGGATACCGGGGAGCTGTTTTTT | CASSQRRDTGELFF
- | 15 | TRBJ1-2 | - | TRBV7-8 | TGTGCCAGCAGCTTAGGTCGGGACACCTCCTATGGCTACACCTTC | CASSLGRDTSYGYTF
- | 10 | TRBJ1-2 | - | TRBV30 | TGTGCCTGGGTCGATTATGGCTGCACCTTC | CAWVDYGCTF
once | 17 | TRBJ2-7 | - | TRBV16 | TGTGCCAGCAGCCAATTTTTCCTCACGGGGTTCTCTTTTGAGCAGTACTTC | CASSQFFLTGFSFEQYF
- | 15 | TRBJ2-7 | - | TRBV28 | TGTGCCAGCACCCCGGGCTGGGACATTAGCTACGAGCAGTACTTC | CASTPGWDISYEQYF
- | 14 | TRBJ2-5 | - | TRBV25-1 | TGTGCCAGCAGTGATCGAGTAGTCCAAGAGACCCAGTACTTC | CASSDRVVQETQYF
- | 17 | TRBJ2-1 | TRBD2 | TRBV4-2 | TGTGCCAGCAGCCAAGAAGATGGTCTAGCGGGAACAGATGAGCAGTTCTTC | CASSQEDGLAGTDEQFF
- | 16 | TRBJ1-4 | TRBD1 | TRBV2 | TGTGCCAGCAGGAGGAGGGCCGGGACAGGGGGAGAAAAACTGTTTTTT | CASRRRAGTGGEKLFF
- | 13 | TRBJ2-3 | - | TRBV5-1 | TGCGCCAGCAACCTAGCGATAGCAGATACGCAGTATTTT | CASNLAIADTQYF
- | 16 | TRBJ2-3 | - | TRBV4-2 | TGTGCCAGCAGCCCATGGAACGGCGGTAACACAGATACGCAGTATTTT | CASSPWNGGNTDTQYF
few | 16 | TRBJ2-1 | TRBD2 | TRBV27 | TGTGCCAGCAGTTTAGTTGGCGGGAGCTCCTACAATGAGCAGTTCTTC | CASSLVGGSSYNEQFF
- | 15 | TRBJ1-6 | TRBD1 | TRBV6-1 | TGTGCCAGCCAATTTTCCAGGGGGAACGATTCACCCCTCCACTTT | CASQFSRGNDSPLHF
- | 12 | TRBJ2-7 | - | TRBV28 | TGTGCCAGCAGGCGGCAGCCTTACGAGCAGTACTTC | CASRRQPYEQYF
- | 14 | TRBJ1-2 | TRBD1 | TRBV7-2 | TGTGCCAGCAGCTTAGCGCATCAGGGGGCGGACTACACCTTC | CASSLAHQGADYTF
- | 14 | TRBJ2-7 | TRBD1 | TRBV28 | TGTGCCAGCAGCCCAGGGACAGGACCCTACGAGCAGTACTTC | CASSPGTGPYEQYF
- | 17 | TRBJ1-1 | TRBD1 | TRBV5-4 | TGTGCCAGCAGCGCAGGACAGGGGGCAAATAGGAACACTGAAGCTTTCTTT | CASSAGQGANRNTEAFF
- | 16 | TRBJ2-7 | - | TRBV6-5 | TGTGCCAGCAGTTTAACTAAGAGACCCCCCGTGGACGAGCAGTACTTC | CASSLTKRPPVDEQYF
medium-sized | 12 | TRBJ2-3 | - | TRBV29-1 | TGCAGCGTTGACGGGGGCACAGATACGCAGTATTTT | CSVDGGTDTQYF
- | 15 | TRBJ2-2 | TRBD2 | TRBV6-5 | TGTGCCAGCAGAGGACTAGCGGGGGCAACCGGGGAGCTGTTTTTT | CASRGLAGATGELFF
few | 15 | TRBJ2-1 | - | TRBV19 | TGTGCCAGTAGTATATCGGCAGGCCCTTACAATGAGCAGTTCTTC | CASSISAGPYNEQFF
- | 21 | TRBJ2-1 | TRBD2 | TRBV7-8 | TGTGCCAGCAGCTTAGGACCCGGGCTAGCGGGAGTTTTTACCGCATACAATGAGCAGTTCTTC | CASSLGPGLAGVFTAYNEQFF
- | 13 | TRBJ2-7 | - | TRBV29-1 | TGCAGCGCCTCAGGGGTTGGGCTCTACGAGCAGTACTTC | CSASGVGLYEQYF
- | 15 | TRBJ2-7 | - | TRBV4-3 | TGCGCCAGCAGCCAAGAGGTCTCCGAGGCCTACGAGCAGTACTTC | CASSQEVSEAYEQYF
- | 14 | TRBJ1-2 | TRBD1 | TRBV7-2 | TGTGCCAGCAGCTTAGCTGCAGTGGCGGACAGGGTGACCTTC | CASSLAAVADRVTF
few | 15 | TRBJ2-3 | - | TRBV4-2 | TGTGCCAGCAGCCCGACGGAGGATAACACAGATACGCAGTATTTT | CASSPTEDNTDTQYF
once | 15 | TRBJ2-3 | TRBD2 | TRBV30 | TGTGCCTGGAATAGCGGGACCACTAGCACAGATACGCAGTATTTT | CAWNSGTTSTDTQYF
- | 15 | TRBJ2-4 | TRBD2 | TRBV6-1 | TGTGCCAGCAGTGAAGGGACTAGCGGAAAGGGCATTCAGTACTTC | CASSEGTSGKGIQYF
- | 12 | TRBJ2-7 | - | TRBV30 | TGTGCCTGGAGCGTCCCTCCCCACGAGCAGTACTTC | CAWSVPPHEQYF
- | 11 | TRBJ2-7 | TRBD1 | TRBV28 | TGTGCCAGCAGTTTACTGGGACAGGTGGCGTTT | CASSLLGQVAF
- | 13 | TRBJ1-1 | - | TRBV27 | TGTGCCAGCAGTTTAGGATTGGAGACTGAAGCTTTCTTT | CASSLGLETEAFF